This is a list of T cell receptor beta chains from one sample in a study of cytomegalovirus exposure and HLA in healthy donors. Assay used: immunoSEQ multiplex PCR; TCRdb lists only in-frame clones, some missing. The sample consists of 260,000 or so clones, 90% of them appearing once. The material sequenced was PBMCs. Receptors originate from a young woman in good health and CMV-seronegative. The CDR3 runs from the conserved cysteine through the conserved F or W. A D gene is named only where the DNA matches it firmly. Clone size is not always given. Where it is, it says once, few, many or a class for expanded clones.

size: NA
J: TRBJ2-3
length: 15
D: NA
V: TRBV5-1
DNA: TGCGCCAGCAGGCCTGGACTCATCACCACAGATACGCAGTATTTT
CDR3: CASRPGLITTDTQYF

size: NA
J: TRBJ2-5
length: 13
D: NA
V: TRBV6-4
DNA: TGTGCCAGCAGCCCCTTGTGGGGAGAGACCCAGTACTTC
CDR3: CASSPLWGETQYF

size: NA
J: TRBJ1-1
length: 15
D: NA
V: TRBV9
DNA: TGTGCCAGCAGCGTAGTGGATAGGATGAACACTGAAGCTTTCTTT
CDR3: CASSVVDRMNTEAFF

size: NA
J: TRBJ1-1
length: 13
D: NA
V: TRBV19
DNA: TGTGCCAGTAGTATCGTTATAGGGGTTGAAGCTTTCTTT
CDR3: CASSIVIGVEAFF

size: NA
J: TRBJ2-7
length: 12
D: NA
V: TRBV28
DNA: TGTGCCAGCAGTACGACAGGTTACGAGCAGTACTTC
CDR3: CASSTTGYEQYF

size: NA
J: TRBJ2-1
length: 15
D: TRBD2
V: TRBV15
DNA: TGTGCCACCAGCAGAGATCAGACTAGCGATGGTGAGCAGTTCTTC
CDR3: CATSRDQTSDGEQFF

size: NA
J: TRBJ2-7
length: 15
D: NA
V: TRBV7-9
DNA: TGTGCCAGCAGCTTAGGGATTGGGGAAACCTACGAGCAGTACTTC
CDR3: CASSLGIGETYEQYF

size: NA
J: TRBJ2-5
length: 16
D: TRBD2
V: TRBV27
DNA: TGTGCCAGCAGTTCTCGGACTAGCGGGGACCAAGAGACCCAGTACTTC
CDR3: CASSSRTSGDQETQYF

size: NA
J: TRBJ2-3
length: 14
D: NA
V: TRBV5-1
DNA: TGCGCCAGCAGCAGGCTGACGAGCACAGATACGCAGTATTTT
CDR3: CASSRLTSTDTQYF

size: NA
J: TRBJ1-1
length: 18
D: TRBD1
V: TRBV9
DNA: TGTGCCAGCAGCTCATCAATAGCGGACAGGGCGGGGATGCCTGAAGCTTTCTTT
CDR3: CASSSSIADRAGMPEAFF

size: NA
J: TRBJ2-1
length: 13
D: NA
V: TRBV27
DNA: TGTGCCAGCAGTTTATTGGGGTACAATGAGCAGTTCTTC
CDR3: CASSLLGYNEQFF

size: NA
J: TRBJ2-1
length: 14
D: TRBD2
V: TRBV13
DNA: TGTGCCAGCAGTTGGGGGGCGGGAGGAAAGGAGCAGTTCTTC
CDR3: CASSWGAGGKEQFF

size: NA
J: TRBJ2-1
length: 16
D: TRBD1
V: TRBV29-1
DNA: TGCAGCGTCCCCTGGACAGGGGGAATCCCATACAATGAGCAGTTCTTC
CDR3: CSVPWTGGIPYNEQFF

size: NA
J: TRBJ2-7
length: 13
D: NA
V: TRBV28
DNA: TGTGCCAGCAGTTTGGTGTCCTACTACGAGCAGTACTTC
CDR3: CASSLVSYYEQYF

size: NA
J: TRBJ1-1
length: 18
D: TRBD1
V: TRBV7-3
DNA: TGTGCCAGCAGCCCGTCCCCGGGACAGAGAGAGATGAACACTGAAGCTTTCTTT
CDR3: CASSPSPGQREMNTEAFF

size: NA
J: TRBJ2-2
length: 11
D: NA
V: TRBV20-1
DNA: TGCAGTGCTAGATACACCGGGGAGCTGTTTTTT
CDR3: CSARYTGELFF

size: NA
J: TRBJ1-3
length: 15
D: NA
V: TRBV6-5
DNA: TGTGCCAGCAGCAAGACAGGACCCTGGCTTAACACCATATATTTT
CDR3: CASSKTGPWLNTIYF

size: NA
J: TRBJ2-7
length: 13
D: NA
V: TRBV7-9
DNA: TGTGCCAGCAGCTTAGAAAGCCGACTAGAGCAGTACTTC
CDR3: CASSLESRLEQYF

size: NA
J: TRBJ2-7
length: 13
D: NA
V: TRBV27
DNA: TGTGCCAGCAGTTTTGGGGCTTCCTACGAGCAGTACTTC
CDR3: CASSFGASYEQYF

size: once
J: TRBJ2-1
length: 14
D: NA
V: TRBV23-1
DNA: TGCGCCAGCAGTCAATCCTATTTTGAGGGCGCCCAGTTCTTC
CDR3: CASSQSYFEGAQFF

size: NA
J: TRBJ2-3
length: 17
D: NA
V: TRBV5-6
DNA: TGTGCCAGCAGCTACGCCGAGGGTGGGGGGCGCACAGATACGCAGTATTTT
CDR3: CASSYAEGGGRTDTQYF

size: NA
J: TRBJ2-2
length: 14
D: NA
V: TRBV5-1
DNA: TGCGCCAGCAGCTTGGCCGTGAACACCGGGGAGCTGTTTTTT
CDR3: CASSLAVNTGELFF

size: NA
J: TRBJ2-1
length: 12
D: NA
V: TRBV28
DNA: TGTGCCAGCAGCCGGGGGCGGGATGAGCAGTTCTTC
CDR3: CASSRGRDEQFF

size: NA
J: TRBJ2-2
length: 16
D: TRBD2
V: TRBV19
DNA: TGTGCCAGTAGTATAACTAGCGGACTGAACACCGGGGAGCTGTTTTTT
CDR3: CASSITSGLNTGELFF

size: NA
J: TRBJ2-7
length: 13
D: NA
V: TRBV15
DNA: TGTGCCACCAGCAGGGACCAGGGGTACGAGCAGTACTTC
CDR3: CATSRDQGYEQYF

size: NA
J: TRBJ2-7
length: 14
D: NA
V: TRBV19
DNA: TGTGCCAGTAGTATAGCCTGGAGCGCCTACGAGCAGTACTTC
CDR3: CASSIAWSAYEQYF

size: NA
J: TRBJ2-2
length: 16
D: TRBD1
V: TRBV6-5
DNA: TGTGCCAGCAGTTCCTACCGGACAGGGAACACCGGGGAGCTGTTTTTT
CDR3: CASSSYRTGNTGELFF

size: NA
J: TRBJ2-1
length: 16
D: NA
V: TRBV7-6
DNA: TGTGCCAGCAGCTTAGCGGGCTGGAGCTCCTACAATGAGCAGTTCTTC
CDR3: CASSLAGWSSYNEQFF

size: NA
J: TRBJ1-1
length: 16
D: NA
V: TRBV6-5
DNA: TGTGCCAGCAGTTACTCGATCCCGGGGGCGAACACTGAAGCTTTCTTT
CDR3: CASSYSIPGANTEAFF

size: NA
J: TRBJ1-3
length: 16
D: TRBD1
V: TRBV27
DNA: TGTGCCAGCAGTCCTTCTCAGGGGGCCTCTGGAAACACCATATATTTT
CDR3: CASSPSQGASGNTIYF

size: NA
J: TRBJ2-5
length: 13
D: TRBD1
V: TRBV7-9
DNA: TGTGCCAGCAGACAAAGGGGGCGGGAGACCCAGTACTTC
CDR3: CASRQRGRETQYF

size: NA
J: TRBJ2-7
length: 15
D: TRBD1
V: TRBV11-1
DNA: TGTGCCAGCAGTTCGAACCGACAGGGACACTACGAGCAGTACTTC
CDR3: CASSSNRQGHYEQYF

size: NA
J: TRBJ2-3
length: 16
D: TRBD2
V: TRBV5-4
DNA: TGTGCCAGCAGCTTGGGTTCGACTAGCGAGGGAGATACGCAGTATTTT
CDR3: CASSLGSTSEGDTQYF

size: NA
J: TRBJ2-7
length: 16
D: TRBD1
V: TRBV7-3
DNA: TGTGCCAGCAGCCAAGCCCAACAGGGGAGCTCCTACGAGCAGTACTTC
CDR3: CASSQAQQGSSYEQYF

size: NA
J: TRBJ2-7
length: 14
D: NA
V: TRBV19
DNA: TGTGCCAGTAGTATAGGACGGACGGCGAACGAGCAGTACTTC
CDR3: CASSIGRTANEQYF

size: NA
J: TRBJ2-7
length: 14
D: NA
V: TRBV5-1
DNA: TGCGCCAGCAGCCGGGGTTCCCAAGCCTACGAGCAGTACTTC
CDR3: CASSRGSQAYEQYF

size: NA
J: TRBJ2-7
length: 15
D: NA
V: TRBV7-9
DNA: TGTGCCAGCAGCTTAGTACCGGAGAGCTCCTACGAGCAGTACTTC
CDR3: CASSLVPESSYEQYF

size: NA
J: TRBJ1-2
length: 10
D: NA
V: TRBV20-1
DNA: TGCAGTGCGCCAGGGTCCGGCTACACCTTC
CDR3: CSAPGSGYTF

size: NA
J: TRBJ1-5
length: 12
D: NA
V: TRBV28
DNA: TGTGCCAGCAGCCCGCCAAATCAGCCCCAGCATTTT
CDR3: CASSPPNQPQHF

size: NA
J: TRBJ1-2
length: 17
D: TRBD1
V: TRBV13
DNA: TGTGCCAGCAGCCTCTCGGGACAGGCCCCGACTAACTATGGCTACACCTTC
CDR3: CASSLSGQAPTNYGYTF

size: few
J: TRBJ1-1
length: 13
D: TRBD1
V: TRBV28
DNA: TGTGCCAGCAACCCGACAGGGGGCACTGAAGCTTTCTTT
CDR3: CASNPTGGTEAFF

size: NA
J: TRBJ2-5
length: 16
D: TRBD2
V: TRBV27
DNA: TGTGCCAGCAGTTTATCGGCGGGAGGTGGCCAAGAGACCCAGTACTTC
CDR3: CASSLSAGGGQETQYF

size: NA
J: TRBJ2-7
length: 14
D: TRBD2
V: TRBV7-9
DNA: TGTGCCAGCAGCTTTAGCGGGAGGTCCTACGAGCAGTACTTC
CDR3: CASSFSGRSYEQYF

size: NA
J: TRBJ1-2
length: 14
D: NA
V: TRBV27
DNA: TGTGCCAGCATGCGGCTCAGGGGAAACAATGGCTACACCTTC
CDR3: CASMRLRGNNGYTF

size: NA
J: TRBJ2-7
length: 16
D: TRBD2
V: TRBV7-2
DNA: TGTGCCAGCAGCTCGCAAGCGGGAGGATCGGGATACGAGCAGTACTTC
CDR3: CASSSQAGGSGYEQYF

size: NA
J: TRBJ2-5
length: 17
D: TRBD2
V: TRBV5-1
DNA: TGCGCCAGCAGCTTCAAGACTCCGGGACTAGCATCAGAGACCCAGTACTTC
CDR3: CASSFKTPGLASETQYF

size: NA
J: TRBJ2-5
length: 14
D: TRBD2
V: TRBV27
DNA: TGTGCCAGCAGCCCGGGACTAGCGGGGGGAACCCAGTACTTC
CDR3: CASSPGLAGGTQYF

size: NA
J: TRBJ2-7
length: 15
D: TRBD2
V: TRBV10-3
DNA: TGTGCCATCAGTGACGGGACTAGCGGGAGCTACGAGCAGTACTTC
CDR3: CAISDGTSGSYEQYF

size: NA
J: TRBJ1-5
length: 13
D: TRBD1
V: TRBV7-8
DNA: TGTGCCAGCAGCCGACAGGGGTTCCAGCCCCAGCATTTT
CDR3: CASSRQGFQPQHF

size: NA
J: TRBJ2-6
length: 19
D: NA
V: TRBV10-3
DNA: TGTGCCATCAGTGAGACTAGGAGGACGGAAGTCTCTGGGGCCAACGTCCTGACTTTC
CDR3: CAISETRRTEVSGANVLTF

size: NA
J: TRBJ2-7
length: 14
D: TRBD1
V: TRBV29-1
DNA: TGCAGCGTGTGGGGGACAGGGGTCACCTACGAGCAGTACTTC
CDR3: CSVWGTGVTYEQYF

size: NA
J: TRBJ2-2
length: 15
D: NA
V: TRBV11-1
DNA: TGTGCCAGCAGCTTACGGGGGCGGAACACCGGGGAGCTGTTTTTT
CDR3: CASSLRGRNTGELFF

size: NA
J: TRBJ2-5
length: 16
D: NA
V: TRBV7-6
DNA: TGTGCCAGCAGCAGCCCTCTCCGGGGCCCCCCAGAGACCCAGTACTTC
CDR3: CASSSPLRGPPETQYF

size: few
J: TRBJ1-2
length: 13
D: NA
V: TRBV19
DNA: TGTGCCAGTTCGTTAATCGTGGGGGTTGGCTACACCTTC
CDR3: CASSLIVGVGYTF

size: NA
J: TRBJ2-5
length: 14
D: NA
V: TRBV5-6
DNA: TGTGCCAGCAGCTTTGGAACGGCCCAAGAGACCCAGTACTTC
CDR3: CASSFGTAQETQYF

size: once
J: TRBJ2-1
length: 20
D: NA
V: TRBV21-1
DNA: TGTGCCAGCAGCAAAGCGCTCGTTTATTTGACTAGCGTCTCCTACAATGAGCAGTTCTTC
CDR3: CASSKALVYLTSVSYNEQFF

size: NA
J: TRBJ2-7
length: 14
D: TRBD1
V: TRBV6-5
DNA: TGTGCCAGCAGTTACTCGCCAGGGGGTCACGAGCAGTACTTC
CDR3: CASSYSPGGHEQYF

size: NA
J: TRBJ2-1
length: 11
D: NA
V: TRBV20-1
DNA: TGCAGTGCTAGCATAGGTGGTGAGCAGTTCTTC
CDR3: CSASIGGEQFF

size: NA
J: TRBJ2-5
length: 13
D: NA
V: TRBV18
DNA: TGTGCCAGCTCACCTGATAATCAAGAGACCCAGTACTTC
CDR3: CASSPDNQETQYF